The next 20 T cell receptor beta chains were all read from a single sample in a study of blood T cells in healthy people across ages. The use of a sample-barcoded 5' primer and a J-beta primer mix characterized a second PCR of roughly 6 to 11 cycles. TCRdb called the 5' RACE reads again in MiXCR, with one record for every CDR3 protein. The sample lists over 750,000 distinct CDR3 sequences; roughly 25% were seen once. These data also formed part of another study, on T cells of mothers and their children.

The specimen sequenced was blood. The receptors stem from a boy aged 5 to 17 in good health.

This clonotype was seen only a few times. The J gene is TRBJ1-2, the V gene TRBV11-1, with unresolved D. CDR1 is SGHAT and CDR2 is FQDESV in the germline V gene (reference sequence). Trimming pared 1 base from V and 2 bases from J, leaving 5 bases between. This CDR3 contains 13 residues. CDR3 nucleotide sequence: TGTGCCAGCAGCTTAGGTTACAACTATGGCTACACCTTC. Translation: CASSLGYNYGYTF.

The chain joins TRBV7-9 to TRBJ1-2; D may be TRBD1 (6 bases). The CDR3 contains 14 residues. The germline V gene encodes CDR1 SEHNR and CDR2 FQNEAQ (reference sequence). V was clipped by 0 bases and J by 7 bases, with 12 bases between them. The CDR3 region has the DNA TGTGCCAGCAGCTTAGCGGGATGGGGGCCTGGCTACACCTTC. It codes for CASSLAGWGPGYTF. Full variable domain (remainder filled in from reference TRBV7-9 and TRBJ1-2): DTGVSQNPRHKITKRGQNVTFRCDPISEHNRLYWYRQTLGQGPEFLTYFQNEAQLEKSRLLSDRFSAERPKGSFSTLEIQRTEQGDSAMYLCASSLAGWGPGYTFGSGTRLTVV.

V gene TRBV5-1 combines with J gene TRBJ2-3; D gene unclear. Germline V gene lookup returns CDR1 SGHRS and CDR2 YFSETQ. The CDR3 has 14 residues. V lost 2 bases and J lost 2, with 9 bases in between. This CDR3 is CASSFGPNTDTQYF. The CDR3 nucleotides are TGCGCCAGCAGCTTTGGTCCAAACACAGATACGCAGTATTTT.

This clonotype was detected a few times. This chain connects TRBV20-1 to TRBJ1-2, with D possibly being TRBD1 (5 bases). Germline V gene lookup returns CDR1 DFQATT and CDR2 SNEGSKA (reference sequence). The CDR3 is 14 amino acids. The ends were cut back, 3 bases at V and 6 bases at J, with 17 bases in the middle. This CDR3 is CSASVGQAGNGYTF. As DNA, the CDR3 is TGCAGTGCTAGTGTAGGACAAGCCGGCAATGGCTACACCTTC.

This chain links TRBV7-2 with TRBJ2-1; D might be TRBD1 or TRBD2, each matching 5 bases. Germline CDR1 SGHTA, CDR2 FQGNSA. Trimming removed 5 bases from V and 9 bases from J, with 17 bases in between. The CDR3 loop spans 14 amino acids. The CDR3 protein is CASSHPDWGREQFF. In nucleotides, the CDR3 is TGTGCCAGCAGCCACCCGGACTGGGGCCGTGAGCAGTTCTTC.

V gene TRBV6-5 combines with J gene TRBJ1-2, with a weak D call TRBD1 (5 bases). Germline CDR1 and CDR2: MNHEY and SVGAGI. CDR3 size: 13 residues. V dropped 3 bases and J dropped 13 bases, with 18 bases sitting between them. CDR3 sequence (DNA): TGTGCCAGCAGTTATGCGGCCAGGGACTTAGTCACCTTC. Translation gives CASSYAARDLVTF.

This clonotype was detected only a few times. The chain couples TRBV7-2 to TRBJ2-5; 14 bases match TRBD2. Germline V lookup: CDR1 SGHTA, CDR2 FQGNSA. V was clipped by 4 bases and J by 4 bases; unmatched bases: 11. The CDR3 has 18 amino acids. The CDR3: CASSYPARTSGGIETQYF. The DNA for the CDR3 is TGTGCCAGCAGCTACCCGGCAAGGACTAGCGGGGGGATAGAGACCCAGTACTTC. Full variable domain (missing parts from reference TRBV7-2 and TRBJ2-5): GAGVSQSPSNKVTEKGKDVELRCDPISGHTALYWYRQSLGQGLEFLIYFQGNSAPDKSGLPSDRFSAERTGGSVSTLTIQRTQQEDSAVYLCASSYPARTSGGIETQYFGPGTRLLVL.

This clonotype was counted many times. The chain employs TRBV7-2 and TRBJ2-5; unclear D gene. This CDR3 spans 12 amino acids. The germline gives CDR1 SGHTA, CDR2 FQGNSA. The germline V and J ends were trimmed by 5 bases and 3 bases, with 7 bases remaining between them. CDR3 sequence: CASSHVKETQYF. For the CDR3, the DNA is TGTGCCAGCAGCCACGTCAAAGAGACCCAGTACTTC.

This clonotype has more than one count but fewer than ten. The V gene is TRBV7-8, the J gene TRBJ1-2, with 11 positions matching TRBD1. The CDR3 loop spans 15 amino acids. CDR1 SGHVS and CDR2 FQNEAQ come from the germline V gene. Trimming took 1 base from V and 2 from J; bases not matched to a gene: 0. As DNA, the CDR3 is TGTGCCAGCAGCTTAGGGACAGGGGGCAACTATGGCTACACCTTC. It specifies CASSLGTGGNYGYTF.

As concerns this clonotype: One junction end disagrees with the germline gene, perhaps due to a read error. The rearrangement uses TRBV7-9 and TRBJ2-1; 11 positions agree with TRBD2. The V gene's germline CDR1 is SEHNR and CDR2 FQNEAQ (reference sequence). There are 16 residues in the CDR3. The CDR3 protein is CASSTTSGSFYNEQFF. The CDR3 DNA follows: TGCGCCAGCAGCACAACTAGCGGGAGCTTCTACAATGAGCAGTTCTTC.

The chain recombines TRBV7-9 with TRBJ2-6; the match to TRBD1 covers 7 bases. This CDR3 region has 19 residues. The germline CDR1 and CDR2 sequences are SEHNR and FQNEAQ (reference sequence). After removal of 5 bases from V and 2 bases from J, the junction contained 15 bases not matched to a gene. The CDR3 DNA reads as TGTGCCAGCAGCGGCGTGACGAGGGGACAGAGAACTGGGGCCAACGTCCTGACTTTC. It translates to CASSGVTRGQRTGANVLTF.

This clonotype was counted ten times or more. The chain recombines TRBV27 with TRBJ2-5, with D perhaps matching TRBD2 (5 bases). Trimming took 4 bases from V and 4 from J, leaving 10 bases between them. CDR3 length equals 13 residues. From germline, CDR1 is MNHEY and CDR2 SMNVEV (reference sequence). CDR3: CASSYLAGETQYF. The DNA for the CDR3 is TGTGCCAGCAGTTATCTAGCCGGAGAGACCCAGTACTTC.

A remark on this clonotype: Germline and junction disagree at one end, which may indicate a read error. This chain connects TRBV11-2 to TRBJ2-1, with D uncertain. There are 10 residues in the CDR3. Per the germline V gene, CDR1 is SGHAT and CDR2 is FQNNGV. CDR3 nucleotide sequence: TGTGCTAGCAGCCACGATGAGCAGTTCTTC. Protein sequence: CASSHDEQFF.

The chain combines TRBV7-9 with TRBJ2-1, with D uncertain. Germline CDR1 and CDR2: SEHNR and FQNEAQ (reference sequence). V was pared by 4 bases and J by 8 bases, with 6 bases between. The CDR3 has 11 amino acids. The CDR3 region is CASSSDDEQFF. As DNA, the CDR3 is TGTGCCAGCAGCTCCGACGATGAGCAGTTCTTC.

This clonotype came up a few times. The V and J genes are TRBV29-1 and TRBJ2-5, with 9 positions matching TRBD1. The V gene's germline CDR1 is SQVTM and CDR2 ANQGSEA. The CDR3 sequence is 14 residues long. The junction had 10 bases not matched to a gene; V was cut back by 6 bases and J by 5 bases. CDR3: CSVALQGAGETQYF. The CDR3 DNA reads as TGCAGCGTGGCACTACAGGGGGCAGGGGAGACCCAGTACTTC.

This clonotype was observed a few times. The chain is built from TRBV11-2 and TRBJ1-4; D gene ambiguous. The CDR3 consists of 15 residues. Trimming removed 4 bases from V and 4 bases from J, with 13 bases in between. The germline gives CDR1 SGHAT, CDR2 FQNNGV. The CDR3, as DNA: TGTGCCAGCAGCTCCAGACTCTCCCTTAATGAAAAACTGTTTTTT. Its translation is CASSSRLSLNEKLFF.

The V and J genes are TRBV12-3 or TRBV12-4 and TRBJ1-5; D gene ambiguous. The CDR3 length is 15 residues. Trimming removed 5 bases at V and 0 bases at J, with 11 bases between. The CDR3 DNA reads TGTGCCAGCAGTGAAGGGCAGTATAGCAATCAGCCCCAGCATTTT. Its translation: CASSEGQYSNQPQHF.

The chain uses TRBV28 and TRBJ2-1, with a tentative D call TRBD1 (8 bases). Trimming stripped 6 bases from V and 1 base from J, with 16 bases between. This CDR3 region has 16 residues. CDR1 and CDR2 from the germline V gene are MDHEN and SYDVKM. CDR3 amino acids: CASSPQGGGSYNEQFF. CDR3 DNA: TGTGCCAGCAGCCCACAGGGGGGGGGATCCTACAATGAGCAGTTCTTC. The full variable domain, rest sourced from reference TRBV28 and TRBJ2-1, is DVKVTQSSRYLVKRTGEKVFLECVQDMDHENMFWYRQDPGLGLRLIYFSYDVKMKEKGDIPEGYSVSREKKERFSLILESASTNQTSMYLCASSPQGGGSYNEQFFGPGTRLTVL.

This clonotype was picked up a small number of times. The chain carries TRBV7-9 and TRBJ2-7; 13 bases agree with TRBD2. CDR3 length: 15 residues. In germline, CDR1 is SEHNR, CDR2 FQNEAQ (reference sequence). The V and J ends lost 5 bases and 7 bases, in that order; junction bases with no gene match: 8. The DNA for the CDR3 is TGTGCCAGCAGCCTTGGACTAGCGGGAGTGGAGGAGCAGTACTTC. Its protein product is CASSLGLAGVEEQYF.

This clonotype was detected only a few times. This rearrangement joins TRBV15 to TRBJ2-7; 7 nucleotides align to TRBD2. V lost 5 bases to trimming and J lost 3 bases; unmatched junction nucleotides: 7. CDR1 is LNHNV and CDR2 is YYDKDF in the germline V gene (reference sequence). The CDR3 length is 14 residues. CDR3 residues: CATSVAGGVYEQYF. The CDR3 DNA reads as TGTGCCACCAGCGTCGCTGGGGGGGTCTACGAGCAGTACTTC. Full variable domain (missing parts from reference TRBV15 and TRBJ2-7): DAMVIQNPRYQVTQFGKPVTLSCSQTLNHNVMYWYQQKSSQAPKLLFHYYDKDFNNEADTPDNFQSRRPNTSFCFLDIRSPGLGDTAMYLCATSVAGGVYEQYFGPGTRLTVT.